This entry is about one T cell receptor (beta chain). Its antigen remains unidentified. An end of the junction differs from the germline gene, which may be a read error. Method: immunoSEQ multiplex PCR; TCRdb's copy keeps in-frame clones and lacks some. The sample has about 59,000 clones, 87% seen once. This sample is drawn from a study of OX40 agonist ivuxolimab in advanced cancers. Background on the study: Earlier treatment with anti-PD-1, anti-PD-L1 or anti-CTLA-4 was permitted, and 35% to 45% had received some. One patient with hepatocellular carcinoma and two with cutaneous melanoma, three in all, had partial responses. Whole-study results and caveats: There were, on average, more expanded clones in CD8+ T cells than in CD4+. The work left the antigen specificity of expanded peripheral T cells undetermined.

Germline V gene data show CDR1 as SGHAT and CDR2 as FQNNGV. CDR3 length: 15 residues. The specimen was CD4+ or CD8+ T cells sorted from blood, collected in a trial of the OX40 agonist ivuxolimab. The sequence came from an adult with an advanced solid tumor such as melanoma, head and neck, liver or kidney cancer. The chain combines TRBV11-2 with TRBJ1-2; TRBD1 might be the D (5 bases). This CDR3 is CAGSLDPRAGYGYTF. The CDR3 DNA reads TGTGCCGGCAGCTTAGATCCTAGGGCAGGGTATGGCTACACCTTC.